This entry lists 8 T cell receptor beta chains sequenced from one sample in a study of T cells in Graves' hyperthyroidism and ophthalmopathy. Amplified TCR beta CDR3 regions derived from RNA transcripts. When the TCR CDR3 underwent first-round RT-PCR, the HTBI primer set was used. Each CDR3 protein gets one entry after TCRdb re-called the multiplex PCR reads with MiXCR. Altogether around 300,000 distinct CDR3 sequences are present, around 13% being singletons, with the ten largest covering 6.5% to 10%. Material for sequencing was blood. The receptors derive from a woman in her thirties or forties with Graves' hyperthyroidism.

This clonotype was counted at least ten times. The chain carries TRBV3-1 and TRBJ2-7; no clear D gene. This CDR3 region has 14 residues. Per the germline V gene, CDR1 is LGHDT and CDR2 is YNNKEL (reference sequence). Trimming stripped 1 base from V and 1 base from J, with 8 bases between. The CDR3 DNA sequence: TGTGCCAGCAGCCAAGGACACTCTTCCTACGAGCAGTACTTC. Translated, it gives CASSQGHSSYEQYF.

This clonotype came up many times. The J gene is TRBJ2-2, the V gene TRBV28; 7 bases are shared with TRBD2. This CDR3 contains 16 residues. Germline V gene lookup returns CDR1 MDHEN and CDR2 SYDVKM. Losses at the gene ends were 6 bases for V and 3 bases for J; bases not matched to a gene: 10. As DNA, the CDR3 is TGTGCCAGCAGGACGGCTAGCGGAGGGCACACCGGGGAGCTGTTTTTT. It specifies CASRTASGGHTGELFF.

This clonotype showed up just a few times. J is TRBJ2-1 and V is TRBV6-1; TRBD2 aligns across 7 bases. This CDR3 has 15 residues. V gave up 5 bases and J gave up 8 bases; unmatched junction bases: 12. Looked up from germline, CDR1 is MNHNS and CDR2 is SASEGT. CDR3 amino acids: CASSLAGRGAHEQFF. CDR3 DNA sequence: TGTGCCAGCAGTTTAGCGGGCCGTGGAGCCCATGAGCAGTTCTTC.

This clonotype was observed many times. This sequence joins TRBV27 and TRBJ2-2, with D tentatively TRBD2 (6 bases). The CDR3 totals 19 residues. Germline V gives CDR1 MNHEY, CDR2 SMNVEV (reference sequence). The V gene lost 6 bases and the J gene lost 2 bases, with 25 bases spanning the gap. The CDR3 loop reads CASRPILTTGSSNTGELFF. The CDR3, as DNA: TGTGCCAGCAGGCCTATCCTGACGACCGGGAGCTCAAACACCGGGGAGCTGTTTTTT.

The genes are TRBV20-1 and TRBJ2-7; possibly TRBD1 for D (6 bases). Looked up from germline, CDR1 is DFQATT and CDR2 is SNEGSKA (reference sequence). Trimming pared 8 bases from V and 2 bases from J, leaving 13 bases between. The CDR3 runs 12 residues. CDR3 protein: CSSRGHTYEQYF. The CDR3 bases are TGCAGTAGCCGGGGACACACCTACGAGCAGTACTTC.

CDR3 protein: CASSLARAGTNEKLFF. The CDR3 DNA reads as TGTGCCAGCAGCTTAGCGAGGGCGGGCACTAATGAAAAACTGTTTTTT. The V and J genes are TRBV7-9 and TRBJ1-4; the D is unclear. The CDR3 covers 16 residues. Germline V lookup: CDR1 SEHNR, CDR2 FQNEAQ (reference sequence). V lost 0 bases and J lost 2, with 10 bases in between.

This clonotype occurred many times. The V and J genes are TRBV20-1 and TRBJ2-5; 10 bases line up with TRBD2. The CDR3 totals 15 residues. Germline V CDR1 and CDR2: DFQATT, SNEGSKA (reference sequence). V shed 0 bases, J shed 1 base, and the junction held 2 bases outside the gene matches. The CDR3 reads CSAREASGSQETQYF. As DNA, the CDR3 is TGCAGTGCTAGAGAAGCTAGCGGGAGCCAAGAGACCCAGTACTTC.

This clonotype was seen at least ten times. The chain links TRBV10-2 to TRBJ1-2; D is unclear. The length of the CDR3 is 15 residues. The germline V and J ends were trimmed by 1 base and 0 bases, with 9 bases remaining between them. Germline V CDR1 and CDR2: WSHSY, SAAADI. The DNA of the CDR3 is TGCGCCAGCAGTGAGTTATCCGGTCCTAACTATGGCTACACCTTC. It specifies CASSELSGPNYGYTF.